Listed below are T cell receptor beta chains from one sample, sequenced in a study of vaccination and CD4 T cells after COVID-19. A single record per CDR3 protein comes from TCRdb applying MiXCR to the PCR reads. The table includes about 20,000 distinct CDR3 sequences, roughly 64% detected once. The source material was CD4+ T cells from blood, sampled before SARS-CoV-2 vaccination. Source of these receptors: a human donor who had recovered from COVID-19. Each CDR3 is given with its conserved first and last residue. A D gene is named only where the DNA matches it firmly. The size entry is marked missing in some rows and otherwise reads once, few, many or a size class.

>TRBV7-9|11|TRBJ2-2|.|.
TGTGCCAGCAGCCTGACACGCGGGCTGTTTTTT
CASSLTRGLFF
>TRBV4-2|18|TRBJ1-5|.|.
TGTGCCAGCAGCCAAGATGGGTTATTCCGGCCCTCCAATCAGCCCCAGCATTTT
CASSQDGLFRPSNQPQHF
>TRBV7-9|16|TRBJ2-1|TRBD2|.
TGTGCCAGCAGCCCGATAGCGGGAGAGGTCTACAATGAGCAGTTCTTC
CASSPIAGEVYNEQFF
>TRBV20-1|16|TRBJ2-3|.|few
TGCAGTGCTAGGGGGAACGACTGGTTTATAGAGGATACGCAGTATTTT
CSARGNDWFIEDTQYF
>TRBV5-4|12|TRBJ2-7|.|few
TGTGCCAGCAACCAGGGAGGTTACGAGCAGTACTTC
CASNQGGYEQYF
>TRBV20-1|13|TRBJ1-2|TRBD1|.
TGCAGTGCTCAGGACAGGGGGGCCTATGGCTACACCTTC
CSAQDRGAYGYTF
>TRBV20-1|12|TRBJ1-2|.|once
TGCAGTGCTAGGAAGGGAGGTGGGGGCTACACCTTC
CSARKGGGGYTF
>TRBV19|13|TRBJ1-5|TRBD1|once
TGTGCCAGTAGTATACAGGGGGCCCAGCCCCAGCATTTT
CASSIQGAQPQHF
>TRBV7-2|12|TRBJ1-5|.|.
TGTGCCAGCAGCCTCGAGGGCCAGCCCCAGCATTTT
CASSLEGQPQHF
>TRBV15|14|TRBJ2-7|TRBD1|.
TGTGCCACCAGCGGACCGACAGGGGGCGACGAGCAGTACTTC
CATSGPTGGDEQYF
>TRBV7-2|15|TRBJ2-3|.|.
TGTGCCAGCAGTCCTGGCCTTACTCCACTGGATACGCAGTATTTT
CASSPGLTPLDTQYF
>TRBV5-4|15|TRBJ2-3|.|once
TGTGCCAGCAGCCCGGATTCGGATAGCACAGATACGCAGTATTTT
CASSPDSDSTDTQYF
>TRBV7-2|13|TRBJ2-3|.|medium-sized
TGTGCCAGCAGCTTAGGGAGCACAGATACGCAGTATTTT
CASSLGSTDTQYF
>TRBV20-1|15|TRBJ1-4|TRBD1|.
TGCAGTGCGATAGACAGGGGCGGATCTAATGAAAAACTGTTTTTT
CSAIDRGGSNEKLFF
>TRBV6-1|14|TRBJ1-6|TRBD1|few
TGTGCCAGCAGCGAGGGGACAGTTAATTCACCCCTCCACTTT
CASSEGTVNSPLHF
>TRBV20-1|15|TRBJ1-5|.|few
TGCAGTGCTAGAGACAGCCCCATCGGCAATCAGCCCCAGCATTTT
CSARDSPIGNQPQHF
>TRBV15|17|TRBJ2-2|TRBD1|.
TGTGCCACCAGCAGCTCGACCCAGGGGGCGAACACCGGGGAGCTGTTTTTT
CATSSSTQGANTGELFF
>TRBV7-8|14|TRBJ2-7|.|few
TGTGCCAGCAGCCGTCCCCAAGGGTCCTACGAGCAGTACTTC
CASSRPQGSYEQYF
>TRBV20-1|14|TRBJ2-3|.|.
TGCAGTGCTAGGGGCCGGGAGTCAACAGATACGCAGTATTTT
CSARGRESTDTQYF
>TRBV5-1|16|TRBJ2-5|TRBD2|.
TGCGCCAGCACCCCGGGGAGCGGGAGTAGTGGGGAGACCCAGTACTTC
CASTPGSGSSGETQYF
>TRBV28|14|TRBJ1-2|.|.
TGTGCCAGCAGTTTTACACAGCCTAACTATGGCTACACCTTC
CASSFTQPNYGYTF
>TRBV7-9|15|TRBJ1-3|.|few
TGTGCCAGCAGCTTATGGGATCGGCCTGGAAACACCATATATTTT
CASSLWDRPGNTIYF
>TRBV7-2|13|TRBJ1-5|.|.
TGTGCCAGCAGCCGGGACGGTCGCGTGCCCCAGCATTTT
CASSRDGRVPQHF
>TRBV20-1|13|TRBJ1-5|.|.
TGCAGTGCTAGAGCTGGGGGTGATCAGCCCCAGCATTTT
CSARAGGDQPQHF
>TRBV7-9|13|TRBJ1-2|.|.
TGTGCCAGCAGCTTAAACAGCGTCTATGGCTACACCTTC
CASSLNSVYGYTF
>TRBV15|13|TRBJ2-5|TRBD1|.
TGTGCCACCCGACAGGGTGTCCAAGAGACCCAGTACTTC
CATRQGVQETQYF
>TRBV30|11|TRBJ2-1|.|.
TGTGCCTGGAGTGTATTTCTCGAGCAGTTCTTC
CAWSVFLEQFF
>TRBV20-1|14|TRBJ2-3|TRBD2|.
TGCAGTGCTAGGTTCCGGGAGGGTGGAGATACGCAGTATTTT
CSARFREGGDTQYF
>TRBV15|18|TRBJ1-6|TRBD1|.
TGTGCCACCAGCAGACGGCAGGGGGATGTATACGGGAATTCACCCCTCCACTTT
CATSRRQGDVYGNSPLHF
>TRBV28|12|TRBJ1-1|.|once
TGTGCCAGCGTAAACGGGAACACTGAAGCTTTCTTT
CASVNGNTEAFF
>TRBV27|15|TRBJ1-6|TRBD1|few
TGTGCCAGCAGGTGGGACAGGGGGTATAATTCACCCCTCCACTTT
CASRWDRGYNSPLHF
>TRBV28|15|TRBJ2-4|.|.
TGTGCCAGCAGTTTCAGGTCTCTAGCCAAAAACATTCAGTACTTC
CASSFRSLAKNIQYF
>TRBV15|17|TRBJ2-3|TRBD2|few
TGTGCCACCCGAGTGGGGACTAGCGGGATCGGCACAGATACGCAGTATTTT
CATRVGTSGIGTDTQYF
>TRBV10-1|15|TRBJ2-3|TRBD1|.
TGCGCCAGCAGTGACCGGACAGGGGGCAGGGATACGCAGTATTTT
CASSDRTGGRDTQYF
>TRBV20-1|14|TRBJ2-7|TRBD2|.
TGCAGTGCTAGTATAGCGGGAGTTTCCACCGAGCAGTACTTC
CSASIAGVSTEQYF
>TRBV6-1|15|TRBJ2-1|.|.
TGTGCCAGCAGTGAACCTCTTTCTCTACGGAATGAGCAGTTCTTC
CASSEPLSLRNEQFF
>TRBV20-1|13|TRBJ2-7|.|once
TGCAGTGCTAGCCCCGGGACCGCGTACGAGCAGTACTTC
CSASPGTAYEQYF
>TRBV4-1|16|TRBJ2-7|.|once
TGCGCCAGCAGCCAAGGCCGGATGGGGGGGCTCTACGAGCAGTACTTC
CASSQGRMGGLYEQYF
>TRBV7-6|14|TRBJ2-3|.|few
TGTGCCAGCAGCTTAGCGGGGCTTACAGATACGCAGTATTTT
CASSLAGLTDTQYF
>TRBV20-1|13|TRBJ1-5|.|.
TGCAGTGCTAGAGATCGAAGGGAACAGCCCCAGCATTTT
CSARDRREQPQHF
>TRBV20-1|18|TRBJ1-5|.|.
TGCAGTGCTAGAGATCTCCGCCAGGGCCTGGGGGGCAATCAGCCCCAGCATTTT
CSARDLRQGLGGNQPQHF
>TRBV20-1|15|TRBJ2-7|TRBD1|few
TGCAGTGTTGGCTCCGGGACAGGGCGATCCTACGAGCAGTACTTC
CSVGSGTGRSYEQYF
>TRBV11-2|14|TRBJ1-1|.|.
TGTGCCAGCAGCTCAAAGGACACGAACACTGAAGCTTTCTTT
CASSSKDTNTEAFF
>TRBV2|16|TRBJ2-7|TRBD1|.
TGTGCCAGCAGTGATTTCGGACAGGGGCAAGGCTACGAGCAGTACTTC
CASSDFGQGQGYEQYF
>TRBV20-1|14|TRBJ2-3|.|few
TGCAGTGCTAGTTGGCAGGGCGGCACAGATACGCAGTATTTT
CSASWQGGTDTQYF
>TRBV7-8|15|TRBJ1-2|.|few
TGTGCCAGCAGCTTGCCCGGGGCTTCTAACTATGGCTACACCTTC
CASSLPGASNYGYTF
>TRBV20-1|14|TRBJ2-1|TRBD2|.
TGCAGTGCTCAAGCGGGAGGGTCTCAGGATGAGCAGTTCTTC
CSAQAGGSQDEQFF
>TRBV15|13|TRBJ2-7|.|few
TGTGCCACCAGCAGCGCACAGGGTGAGAGGCAGTACTTC
CATSSAQGERQYF
>TRBV24-1|16|TRBJ2-1|TRBD2|.
TGTGCCACCAGTGATTTGAAGAGCGGGGGCTACAATGAGCAGTTCTTC
CATSDLKSGGYNEQFF
>TRBV7-9|15|TRBJ2-2|TRBD1|.
TGTGCCAGCAGCTCCGGGACAGGGAACACCGGGGAGCTGTTTTTT
CASSSGTGNTGELFF
>TRBV10-3|13|TRBJ2-7|.|.
TGTGCCATCAGCGGGGGACAGACCTACGAGCAGTACTTC
CAISGGQTYEQYF
>TRBV24-1|15|TRBJ2-5|.|.
TGTGCCACCAGTGGTCTCAATGGGGCCCAAGAGACCCAGTACTTC
CATSGLNGAQETQYF
>TRBV19|15|TRBJ2-1|.|.
TGTGCCAGTAGTATGTCCCGGGGGCCCTACAATGAGCAGTTCTTC
CASSMSRGPYNEQFF
>TRBV24-1|13|TRBJ2-5|TRBD1|once
TGTGCCACCAGTGATGGACAGGGAAAGACCCAGTACTTC
CATSDGQGKTQYF
>TRBV7-9|14|TRBJ2-1|.|.
TGTGCCAGCAGCTTGACGGGACTCTCGATCGAGCAGTTCTTC
CASSLTGLSIEQFF
>TRBV28|16|TRBJ2-7|TRBD2|.
TGTGCCAGCAGTCCCACCTTTGGGTGGGAGGGCTACGAGCAGTACTTC
CASSPTFGWEGYEQYF
>TRBV5-1|16|TRBJ1-6|TRBD1|.
TGCGCCAGCAGCTTGTCGCCAGGACAGGGGGGTTCACCCCTCCACTTT
CASSLSPGQGGSPLHF
>TRBV20-1|15|TRBJ2-3|.|.
TGCAGTGCCCCGGGGGCTAGCGGAAACACAGATACGCAGTATTTT
CSAPGASGNTDTQYF
>TRBV20-1|15|TRBJ2-4|TRBD2|few
TGCAGTGCGATACACCCGGGACTAGCGGGAACCATTCAGTACTTC
CSAIHPGLAGTIQYF
>TRBV20-1|14|TRBJ1-5|.|.
TGCAGTGCTGCCGGTCCTATTAGCAATCAGCCCCAGCATTTT
CSAAGPISNQPQHF